What follows are 16 T cell receptor beta chains derived from one specimen sequenced in a study of shared clonotypes between healthy human individuals. The protocol was immunoSEQ multiplex PCR, while the TCRdb copy is restricted to in-frame clones and leaves out a portion. The table shows roughly 890,000 clones, with approximately 92% occurring only once. Naive CD8 cells lacked CD45RO and underwent positive selection for CCR7, leaving out terminally differentiated effector memory CD45RA+ cells. The sample was naive CD8+ T cells sorted from blood. These receptors were taken from a man under 40 in good health.

Remarks on this clone: This sample includes further DNA sequences coding for the same CDR3. The gene calls are TRBV7-9 and TRBJ2-3, with a possible D match to TRBD2 (6 bases). Germline CDR1 reads SEHNR; CDR2 reads FQNEAQ (reference sequence). The CDR3 totals 15 residues. Trimming shortened V by 5 bases and J by 0 bases, and 12 bases separated the two germline ends. CDR3 protein: CASSVSGTSTDTQYF. The CDR3 DNA sequence: TGTGCCAGCAGCGTCTCCGGGACTAGCACAGATACGCAGTATTTT.

The genes are TRBV7-9 and TRBJ2-3, with TRBD1 as a possible D gene (6 bases). Germline V gene lookup returns CDR1 SEHNR and CDR2 FQNEAQ (reference sequence). The CDR3 is made up of 14 amino acids. Trimming removed 6 bases from V and 5 bases from J, with 15 bases in between. This CDR3 reads CASRQGAEGDTQYF. CDR3 nucleotides: TGTGCCAGCAGACAGGGAGCCGAAGGAGATACGCAGTATTTT.

The rearrangement links TRBV28 to TRBJ1-5; unclear D gene. The length of the CDR3 is 14 residues. Germline CDR1 reads MDHEN; CDR2 reads SYDVKM. V was clipped by 6 bases and J by 4 bases, with 13 bases between them. The CDR3 DNA is TGTGCCAGCAGCCCCCATTTGGGAAATCAGCCCCAGCATTTT. This encodes CASSPHLGNQPQHF.

This CDR3 is CASSGPLGQGPPNEQFF. DNA of the CDR3: TGTGCCAGCAGCGGCCCCCTGGGACAGGGCCCTCCAAATGAGCAGTTCTTC. This chain joins TRBV9 and TRBJ2-1, with 9 nucleotides matching TRBD1. The J segment lost 7 bases and the V segment lost 3 bases, leaving 14 bases of the junction unmatched. This CDR3 has 17 residues. Germline V lookup: CDR1 SGDLS, CDR2 YYNGEE. The entire variable domain, with the rest obtained from reference TRBV9 and TRBJ2-1, is as follows: DSGVTQTPKHLITATGQRVTLRCSPRSGDLSVYWYQQSLDQGLQFLIQYYNGEERAKGNILERFSAQQFPDLHSELNLSSLELGDSALYFCASSGPLGQGPPNEQFFGPGTRLTVL.

V usage is TRBV6-5 and J usage is TRBJ2-1, with no clear D. This CDR3 spans 15 amino acids. The germline gives CDR1 MNHEY, CDR2 SVGAGI. V was cut by 5 bases and J by 0 bases, with 11 bases left in between. The CDR3 protein is CASSPTQSSYNEQFF. The CDR3 region has the DNA TGTGCCAGCAGTCCGACCCAGAGCTCCTACAATGAGCAGTTCTTC.

The chain carries TRBV14 and TRBJ1-4, with D unresolved. This CDR3 is 16 amino acids long. The ends were cut back, 1 base at V and 2 bases at J, with 11 bases in the middle. Germline V CDR1 and CDR2: SGHDN, FVKESK. The CDR3 sequence is CASSQVGGQTNEKLFF. In DNA form, the CDR3 reads TGTGCCAGCAGCCAAGTTGGTGGGCAGACTAATGAAAAACTGTTTTTT.

V and J are TRBV27 and TRBJ2-5; 7 bases match TRBD1. The CDR3 extends over 17 amino acids. The ends lost 5 bases at V and 1 base at J; junction bases unmatched: 13. Germline CDR1 reads MNHEY; CDR2 reads SMNVEV (reference sequence). This CDR3 is CASSRIYLGQSQETQYF. The CDR3 DNA sequence: TGTGCCAGCAGTCGTATCTATCTGGGACAGTCCCAAGAGACCCAGTACTTC.

The chain combines TRBV2 with TRBJ2-1; 11 nucleotides line up with TRBD2. This CDR3 is 14 amino acids long. Germline V lookup: CDR1 SNHLY, CDR2 FYNNEI. Germline trimming cut 9 bases from V and 8 bases from J; bases unmatched to any gene: 9. The CDR3 loop is CASLLAGGPHEQFF. The CDR3, as DNA: TGTGCCAGTCTTTTAGCGGGAGGGCCCCATGAGCAGTTCTTC.

The chain has TRBV19 and TRBJ1-1; D may be TRBD1 (6 bases). The CDR3 consists of 14 residues. Deletions cut 8 bases from V and 2 bases from J, with 15 bases between. Germline V gene data show CDR1 as LNHDA and CDR2 as SQIVND (reference sequence). The CDR3 region has the DNA TGTGCCAGTGACGCCGGGACAACTAACACTGAAGCTTTCTTT. The encoded protein is CASDAGTTNTEAFF.

The rearrangement links TRBV27 to TRBJ2-1, with TRBD2 identical over 12 bases. V was pared by 0 bases and J by 10 bases, with 10 bases of the junction left unmatched. This CDR3 comprises 17 residues. CDR1 is MNHEY and CDR2 is SMNVEV in the germline V gene (reference sequence). CDR3 amino acids: CASSLSQPSGRAREQFF. CDR3 nucleotide sequence: TGTGCCAGCAGTTTATCGCAGCCTAGCGGGAGGGCCAGGGAGCAGTTCTTC.

The V and J genes are TRBV28 and TRBJ2-1; D gene ambiguous. This CDR3 region has 12 residues. Germline V lookup: CDR1 MDHEN, CDR2 SYDVKM. V was shortened by 5 bases and J by 4 bases, with 6 bases between the two germline ends. In nucleotides, the CDR3 is TGTGCCAGCAGTACACCATACAATGAGCAGTTCTTC. It yields the protein CASSTPYNEQFF.

This clone showed up just a few times. CDR3 coding DNA: TGTGCCAGCAGCCGAGACACGGTGGTTGGCAGGGATGAAGCTTTCTTT. Its translation: CASSRDTVVGRDEAFF. V gene TRBV14 combines with J gene TRBJ1-1; D possibly corresponds to TRBD1 (5 bases). This CDR3 has 16 residues. V gave up 4 bases and J gave up 7 bases, with 22 bases separating them. Germline V gene data show CDR1 as SGHDN and CDR2 as FVKESK.

The J gene is TRBJ2-7, the V gene TRBV6-1; 7 bases map to TRBD1. V shed 6 bases and J 6 bases; nucleotides not matched to a gene: 5. Germline assignment: CDR1 MNHNS and CDR2 SASEGT. This CDR3 has 12 residues. CDR3 region: CASSVTGAEQYF. The CDR3 nucleotides read TGTGCCAGCAGCGTTACAGGGGCCGAGCAGTACTTC.

The chain uses TRBV28 and TRBJ2-1; 8 positions agree with TRBD1. The CDR3 is 16 amino acids. With 4 bases clipped from V and 2 bases from J, the junction kept 7 bases outside the gene matches. Germline CDR1 reads MDHEN; CDR2 reads SYDVKM. The CDR3 DNA is TGTGCCAGCAGTTCCGGACAGGGTCGCACCTACAATGAGCAGTTCTTC. Translating gives CASSSGQGRTYNEQFF. Full variable domain (rest looked up from reference TRBV28 and TRBJ2-1): DVKVTQSSRYLVKRTGEKVFLECVQDMDHENMFWYRQDPGLGLRLIYFSYDVKMKEKGDIPEGYSVSREKKERFSLILESASTNQTSMYLCASSSGQGRTYNEQFFGPGTRLTVL.

The sample holds a few counts of this clone. This chain uses TRBV30 with TRBJ2-3; D is unresolved. Trimming took off 0 bases at V and 3 bases at J, with 16 bases between the two ends. Germline V CDR1 and CDR2: GTSNPN, SVGIG (reference sequence). The CDR3 is made up of 16 amino acids. CDR3 nucleotide sequence: TGTGCCTGGAGTGTAGAAGACTTATCAGGAACAGATACGCAGTATTTT. Protein sequence: CAWSVEDLSGTDTQYF.

CDR3 sequence (DNA): TGTGCCAGCAGTAATGTAGCGGGGACCCCTAACAATGAGCAGTTCTTC. It yields the protein CASSNVAGTPNNEQFF. The chain uses TRBV28 and TRBJ2-1; 8 bases align to TRBD2. The CDR3 is 16 amino acids. With V trimmed by 5 bases and J by 5 bases, 11 bases remained unmatched. Germline loops: CDR1 MDHEN, CDR2 SYDVKM.